A single sample is the source of the 8 T cell receptor beta chains below, sequenced in a study of blood T cell repertoires in COVID-19. Sequencing was performed with immunoSEQ multiplex PCR; in TCRdb, only in-frame clones are kept and a portion is missing. The table includes 250,000 or so clones, approximately 83% detected once. Sequencing was done on a sample of PBMCs or T cells enriched from blood (not recorded which). These receptors all stem from a man aged 45 to 65 who had recovered from COVID-19.

The chain has TRBV6-2 or TRBV6-3 and TRBJ2-4; perhaps TRBD2 as D (6 bases). The CDR3 is 19 amino acids. V was trimmed by 0 bases and J by 0 bases, leaving 18 bases between them. Germline V gene sequence: CDR1 MNHEY, CDR2 SVGEGT. The CDR3 region is CASSYSVRLDLLAKNIQYF. The CDR3 nucleotides read TGTGCCAGCAGTTACTCGGTGCGACTAGACCTCTTAGCCAAAAACATTCAGTACTTC.

The chain is built from TRBV18 and TRBJ2-7; D call uncertain. Germline CDR1 is KGHSH and CDR2 is LQKENI. CDR3 length equals 14 residues. The V and J ends lost 4 bases and 2 bases respectively, with 12 bases between them. CDR3 protein: CASSQWADPYEQYF. The CDR3 DNA is TGTGCCAGCTCACAATGGGCTGATCCCTACGAGCAGTACTTC.

Regarding this clone: Within the sample, other DNA sequences also encode this same CDR3. This chain joins TRBV9 and TRBJ2-7; D remains unclear. The CDR3 has 14 amino acids. CDR1 and CDR2 (germline): SGDLS, YYNGEE. The ends were cut back, 0 bases at V and 0 bases at J, with 7 bases in the middle. Here the CDR3 reads CASSVGRFSYEQYF. Here the CDR3 DNA reads TGTGCCAGCAGCGTAGGGAGATTCTCCTACGAGCAGTACTTC.

This clone was recorded once. Other DNA sequences in the same sample also yield this CDR3. This chain uses TRBV5-1 with TRBJ2-5; TRBD1 matches 9 bases. The germline V gene has CDR1 SGHRS and CDR2 YFSETQ. J lost 2 bases, V lost 3 bases, and 2 bases had no gene match. The CDR3 is 14 residues long. Here the CDR3 reads CASSSGQGQETQYF. CDR3 DNA sequence: TGCGCCAGCAGCTCCGGACAGGGGCAAGAGACCCAGTACTTC.

V gene TRBV19 combines with J gene TRBJ1-1; 9 bases match TRBD1. CDR1 is LNHDA, CDR2 SQIVND, per germline (reference sequence). V trimming: 9 bases; J trimming: 4 bases; junction bases outside the gene matches: 3. This CDR3 contains 12 residues. DNA of the CDR3: TGTGCCAGCGGGACAGGGTTCACTGAAGCTTTCTTT. Translation: CASGTGFTEAFF.

The rearrangement links TRBV30 to TRBJ2-7; 8 positions agree with TRBD1. Per the germline V gene, CDR1 is GTSNPN and CDR2 is SVGIG (reference sequence). This CDR3 is 15 amino acids long. V lost 5 bases and J lost 0; bases outside the gene matches: 9. The CDR3 region has the DNA TGTGCCTGGGGAAGGCACAGGGGGAGCTCCTACGAGCAGTACTTC. Protein: CAWGRHRGSSYEQYF.

The chain carries TRBV4-2 and TRBJ2-1; TRBD2 matches at 10 bases. CDR3 length equals 20 residues. From germline, CDR1 is LGHNA and CDR2 YNFKEQ. J was trimmed by 0 bases and V by 6 bases; bases with no gene match: 17. CDR3 sequence reads: CASRERGASGGISSYNEQFF. Here the CDR3 DNA reads TGTGCCAGCAGGGAAAGAGGGGCTAGCGGGGGCATAAGCTCCTACAATGAGCAGTTCTTC.

The chain employs TRBV19 and TRBJ2-2; D uncertain. Germline V gene lookup returns CDR1 LNHDA and CDR2 SQIVND (reference sequence). V was pared by 3 bases and J by 1 base, with 6 bases between. This CDR3 region has 14 residues. The CDR3 nucleotides read TGTGCCAGTAGTATGGAGCTGAACACCGGGGAGCTGTTTTTT. This gives the protein CASSMELNTGELFF.